This T cell receptor beta chain was sequenced for a study of shared clonotypes between healthy human individuals. On the study more broadly: Each donor's CD8 memory used one plate, CD8 naive two, each CD4 subset three.

The CDR3 is 15 residues long. Trimming left V 5 bases short and J 0 bases short, with 13 bases between. Germline CDR1 is SEHNR and CDR2 is FQNEAQ (reference sequence). Note on this clone: Antigen: not known.

General observations from the study: Sampling used blood alone; tissue repertoires probably differ. Sharing across a handful of donors was seen in roughly 5% of naive CD4 clonotypes.

Assay: immunoSEQ multiplex PCR; the TCRdb copy retains only in-frame clones and omits some. The data show roughly 720,000 clones, with roughly 88% seen just once and 34% held by the top ten. There were only Caucasian adults among the donors, and all lived in Nashville, Tennessee. The rearrangement links TRBV7-9 to TRBJ1-1, with D possibly matching TRBD1 (6 bases). This clonotype was obtained from a man between 18 and 35 years old in good health. Some clones in this sample may be carry-over from other donors' samples. The sequencing sample was made of memory CD8+ T cells from PBMCs. The subset: CD45RO+ cells pooled with CCR7-negative TemRA cells. CDR3 DNA sequence: TGTGCCAGCAGCCCCAACGGGGGCATGAACACTGAAGCTTTCTTT. It specifies CASSPNGGMNTEAFF. The full variable domain, its missing parts supplied by reference TRBV7-9 and TRBJ1-1, is DTGVSQNPRHKITKRGQNVTFRCDPISEHNRLYWYRQTLGQGPEFLTYFQNEAQLEKSRLLSDRFSAERPKGSFSTLEIQRTEQGDSAMYLCASSPNGGMNTEAFFGQGTRLTVV.